These T cell receptor beta chains were read from a single sample in a study of blood T cell repertoires in COVID-19. Sequencing was performed with immunoSEQ multiplex PCR; in TCRdb, only in-frame clones are kept and a portion is missing. This table holds fewer than 400,000 clones, more than 75% found once. The sample comprised PBMCs or T cells enriched from blood (not recorded which). The receptors originated from a woman aged 50 to 60 who had recovered from COVID-19. Both conserved end residues are part of each CDR3. A D gene is named only where the DNA matches it firmly. Only some rows state a clone size, as once, few, many or a class for expanded clones.

clone_size j_call d_call v_call cdr3_aa cdr3_nt
NA TRBJ1-2 NA TRBV4-2 CASSQASDSPIGYTF TGTGCCAGCAGCCAAGCATCGGACAGCCCCATTGGCTACACCTTC
NA TRBJ1-4 NA TRBV9 CASSVDIQGEKLFF TGTGCCAGCAGCGTAGACATTCAGGGTGAAAAACTGTTTTTT
NA TRBJ1-2 NA TRBV5-1 CASSADTYGYTF TGCGCCAGCAGCGCTGACACCTATGGCTACACCTTC
few TRBJ2-7 NA TRBV11-2 CASSFGGYEQYF TGTGCCAGCAGCTTTGGCGGGTACGAGCAGTACTTC
NA TRBJ1-2 TRBD1 TRBV7-2 CASSFGTGVDYTF TGTGCCAGCAGCTTTGGGACAGGGGTTGACTACACCTTC
NA TRBJ1-6 TRBD1 TRBV5-1 CASSSDRANSPLHF TGCGCCAGCAGCTCCGACAGGGCTAATTCACCCCTCCACTTT
NA TRBJ1-4 NA TRBV29-1 CSVYTGNNEKLFF TGCAGCGTCTACACAGGGAATAATGAAAAACTGTTTTTT
NA TRBJ1-2 TRBD1 TRBV28 CASSLSGGVYGYTF TGTGCCAGCAGTTTATCAGGGGGCGTGTATGGCTACACCTTC
NA TRBJ2-5 TRBD1 TRBV6-5 CASSYRGGVGGETQYF TGTGCCAGCAGTTACAGAGGGGGCGTAGGAGGTGAGACCCAGTACTTC
NA TRBJ1-2 NA TRBV6-1 CASSAGSWTANYGYTF TGTGCCAGCAGTGCAGGTAGTTGGACAGCGAACTATGGCTACACCTTC
NA TRBJ1-2 NA TRBV9 CASSVASLSDYGYTF TGTGCCAGCAGCGTAGCGTCCTTGTCAGACTATGGCTACACCTTC
NA TRBJ1-2 TRBD1 TRBV10-3 CAIQKDRGVGYTF TGTGCCATCCAGAAGGACAGGGGGGTAGGCTACACCTTC
NA TRBJ2-1 TRBD2 TRBV7-9 CASSRPAGGPFYNEQFF TGTGCCAGCAGCCGACCCGCGGGGGGCCCCTTCTACAATGAGCAGTTCTTC
once TRBJ1-5 NA TRBV27 CASSPSRQLNQPQHF TGTGCCAGCAGTCCCTCCCGACAGCTGAATCAGCCCCAGCATTTT
NA TRBJ1-1 TRBD1 TRBV27 CASSGWTGTNTEAFF TGTGCCAGCAGTGGCTGGACAGGGACGAACACTGAAGCTTTCTTT
once TRBJ2-7 TRBD1 TRBV2 CASSRAGTGSYEQYF TGTGCCAGCAGTCGGGCCGGGACAGGGAGCTACGAGCAGTACTTC
NA TRBJ2-1 TRBD1 TRBV10-3 CAIGGQGTYNEQFF TGTGCCATCGGGGGACAGGGAACCTACAATGAGCAGTTCTTC
many TRBJ1-1 TRBD1 TRBV19 CASSPIDRGDTEAFF TGTGCCAGTAGTCCAATCGACAGGGGGGACACTGAAGCTTTCTTT
NA TRBJ1-6 NA TRBV4-1 CASSQPSGVWNSPLHF TGCGCCAGCAGCCAACCCTCGGGGGTCTGGAATTCACCCCTCCACTTT
few TRBJ1-1 NA TRBV4-3 CASSQDRDNTEAFF TGCGCCAGCAGCCAAGATCGAGATAACACTGAAGCTTTCTTT
NA TRBJ2-1 NA TRBV2 CASSESGGNNEQFF TGTGCCAGCAGTGAATCCGGGGGTAACAATGAGCAGTTCTTC